This entry lists 9 T cell receptor beta chains sequenced from one sample in a study of blood T cell repertoires in COVID-19 (dated by TCRdb to about 2020). Receptors were amplified or captured by the immunoSEQ multiplex PCR assay. Imported from immuneACCESS, the table was reduced by TCRdb to in-frame sequences with V and J called. These copies leave out some clones; in studies compared against another copy, an unresolved V gene accounts for under half, and the cause of the remainder is not known. The sample table records about 28,000 clones; 55% to 75% of these occur just once. Approximately 21% of the sample comes from the top ten. The sequencing sample was made of peripheral blood. The origin of the receptors is a boy younger than 10 with active or convalescent COVID-19.

The genes are TRBV5-4 and TRBJ1-2, with D tentatively TRBD1 (6 bases). Trimming cost V 0 bases and J 4 bases, with 19 bases left between them. This CDR3 contains 17 residues. The germline CDR1 and CDR2 sequences are SGHNT and YYREEE (reference sequence). Written as DNA, the CDR3 is TGTGCCAGCAGCTTGGAGTCGGGAAGGGGGTGGGCCTATGGCTACACCTTC. Translating it yields CASSLESGRGWAYGYTF. The full variable domain, with the rest looked up from reference TRBV5-4 and TRBJ1-2, is ETGVTQSPTHLIKTRGQQVTLRCSSQSGHNTVSWYQQALGQGPQFIFQYYREEENGRGNFPPRFSGLQFPNYSSELNVNALELDDSALYLCASSLESGRGWAYGYTFGSGTRLTVV.

The chain is built from TRBV11-2 and TRBJ1-4; TRBD1 is a possible D gene (6 bases). This CDR3 contains 12 residues. Germline values: CDR1 SGHAT, CDR2 FQNNGV. CDR3 DNA sequence: TGTGCGAGTAGGGGGTACGGTGAAAAACTGTTTTTT. This translates into CASRGYGEKLFF.

The V and J genes are TRBV20-1 and TRBJ1-5; the match to TRBD1 covers 9 bases. There are 15 residues in the CDR3. Germline CDR1 reads DFQATT; CDR2 reads SNEGSKA (reference sequence). V lost 3 bases to trimming and J lost 6 bases; unmatched junction nucleotides: 9. CDR3 nucleotide sequence: TGCAGTGCTAGTTCGGGCGGGACAGGGAGTCAGCCCCAGCATTTT. Translated, it gives CSASSGGTGSQPQHF.

This clone was observed a few times. The chain has TRBV9 and TRBJ1-6; unclear D gene. Germline CDR1 SGDLS, CDR2 YYNGEE. This CDR3 contains 17 residues. V was pared by 4 bases and J by 0 bases, with 14 bases between. DNA for the CDR3: TGTGCCAGCAGCCCTTCGGGAGGGAGCTCCTATAATTCACCCCTCCACTTT. Translation gives CASSPSGGSSYNSPLHF.

This clone occurred a few times. The rearrangement uses TRBV5-1 and TRBJ2-7, with 7 bases fitting TRBD1. CDR1 and CDR2 (germline): SGHRS, YFSETQ. With 4 bases clipped from V and 6 bases from J, the junction kept 16 bases outside the gene matches. The CDR3 sequence is 16 residues long. In DNA, the CDR3 is TGCGCCAGCAGCCATGCATACTCGACAGGGCTGAGCGAGCAGTACTTC. As protein: CASSHAYSTGLSEQYF.

This clone was detected once. This chain connects TRBV6-5 to TRBJ1-1, with a tentative D call TRBD1 (5 bases). CDR3 length: 16 residues. Germline V gives CDR1 MNHEY, CDR2 SVGAGI. The V and J ends lost 3 bases and 4 bases respectively, with 18 bases between them. The CDR3 here is CASSYRPWEGTTEAFF. DNA of the CDR3: TGTGCCAGCAGTTATCGCCCCTGGGAGGGGACCACTGAAGCTTTCTTT.

This clone was observed once. This sequence joins TRBV7-9 and TRBJ2-7, with a tentative D call TRBD1 (6 bases). CDR3 length equals 14 residues. V gave up 4 bases and J gave up 2 bases, with 12 bases separating them. CDR1 is SEHNR, CDR2 FQNEAQ, per germline (reference sequence). The CDR3 DNA follows: TGTGCCAGCAGCTCACAGGGATCAACCTACGAGCAGTACTTC. Its translation is CASSSQGSTYEQYF.

The chain employs TRBV2 and TRBJ1-2; TRBD1 aligns across 9 bases. Germline CDR1 is SNHLY and CDR2 is FYNNEI. V shed 6 bases, J shed 6 bases, and the junction held 8 bases outside the gene matches. The CDR3 runs to 14 residues. The CDR3 protein is CASRGGDRVNGYTF. The CDR3 coding sequence is TGTGCCAGCAGGGGAGGGGACAGGGTTAATGGCTACACCTTC.

The CDR3 bases are TGCGCCAGCAGCGGGGCGAGGAAGACAGATACGCAGTATTTT. This encodes CASSGARKTDTQYF. The gene calls are TRBV5-1 and TRBJ2-3; tentatively, D is TRBD1 (5 bases). The germline V gene has CDR1 SGHRS and CDR2 YFSETQ. With 4 bases removed from V and 3 bases from J, the gap between germline ends came to 12 bases. The CDR3 runs 14 residues.